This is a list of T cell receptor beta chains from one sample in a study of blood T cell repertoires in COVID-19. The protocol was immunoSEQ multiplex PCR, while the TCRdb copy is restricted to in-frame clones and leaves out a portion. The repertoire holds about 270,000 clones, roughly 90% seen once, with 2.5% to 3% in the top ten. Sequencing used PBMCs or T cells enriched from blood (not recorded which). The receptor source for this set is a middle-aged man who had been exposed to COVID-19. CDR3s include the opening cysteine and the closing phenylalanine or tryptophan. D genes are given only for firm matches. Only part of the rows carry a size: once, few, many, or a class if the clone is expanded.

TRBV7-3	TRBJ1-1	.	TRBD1	CASSPTGGTEAFF
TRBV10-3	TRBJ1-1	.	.	CATATGTEAFF
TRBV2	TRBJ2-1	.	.	CASSLAQNNEQFF
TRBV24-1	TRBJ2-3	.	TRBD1	CATSDTGTVPGDTQYF
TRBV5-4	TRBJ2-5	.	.	CASSFNGEETQYF
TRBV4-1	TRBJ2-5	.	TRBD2	CASSQDFVSGRGFFGKETQYF
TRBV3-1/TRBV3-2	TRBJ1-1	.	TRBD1	CASSQGTVNTEAFF
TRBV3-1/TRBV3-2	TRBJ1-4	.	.	CASSPTTPRGKLFF
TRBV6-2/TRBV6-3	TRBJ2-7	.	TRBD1	CASSWDRGRVEQYF
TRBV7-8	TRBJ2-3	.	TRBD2	CASRLAGGTDTQYF
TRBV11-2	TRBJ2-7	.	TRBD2	CASSRTSGRLYEQYF
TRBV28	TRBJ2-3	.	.	CASTTGRNTDTQYF
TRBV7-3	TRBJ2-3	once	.	CASSLQGDTQYF
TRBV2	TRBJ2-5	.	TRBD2	CASSEQGTSAETQYF
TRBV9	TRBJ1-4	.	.	CASSVAEGQEKLFF
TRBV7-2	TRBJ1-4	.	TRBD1	CASSLTGRRLSEKLFF
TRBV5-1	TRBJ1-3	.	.	CASSLGESGNTIYF
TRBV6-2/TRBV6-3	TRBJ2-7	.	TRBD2	CASSYALAGVAPDEQYF
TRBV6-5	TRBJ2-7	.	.	CASRPWTASYEQYF
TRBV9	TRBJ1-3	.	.	CASSVVPGYSGNTIYF
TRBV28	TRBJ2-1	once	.	CASSLWRDLGSGAGSYNEQFF
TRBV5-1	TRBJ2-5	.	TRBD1	CASSLQGTGETQYF
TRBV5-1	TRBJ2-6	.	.	CASSLATGANVLTF
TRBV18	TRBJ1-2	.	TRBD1	CASSPQGANYGYTF
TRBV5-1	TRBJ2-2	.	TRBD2	CASSSPPGLAGTGELFF
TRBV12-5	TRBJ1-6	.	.	CASGLGQPNSPLHF
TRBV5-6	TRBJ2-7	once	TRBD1	CASSFGQGSYEQYF
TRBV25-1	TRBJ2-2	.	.	CASSGLDTGELFF
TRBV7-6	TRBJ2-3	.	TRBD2	CASSLAWVAGVADTQYF
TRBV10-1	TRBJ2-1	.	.	CASSEDSRSYNEQFF